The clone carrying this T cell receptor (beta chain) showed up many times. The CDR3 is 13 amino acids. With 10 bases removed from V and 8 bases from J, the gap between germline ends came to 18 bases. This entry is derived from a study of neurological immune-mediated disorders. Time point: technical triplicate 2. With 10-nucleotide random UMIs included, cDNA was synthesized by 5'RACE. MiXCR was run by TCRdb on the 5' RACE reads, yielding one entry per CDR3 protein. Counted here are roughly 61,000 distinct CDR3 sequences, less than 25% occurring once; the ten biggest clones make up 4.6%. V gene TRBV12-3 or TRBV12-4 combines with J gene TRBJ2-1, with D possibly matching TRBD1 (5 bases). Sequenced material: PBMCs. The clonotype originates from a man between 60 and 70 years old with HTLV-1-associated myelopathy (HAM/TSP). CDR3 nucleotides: TGTGCCACTGGGGCGTCGCCTGGTGATGAGCAGTTCTTC. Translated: CATGASPGDEQFF.